The source of this T cell receptor beta chain is a study of blood T cell repertoires in COVID-19. Germline CDR1 is MNHEY and CDR2 is SVGAGI. V was pared by 6 bases and J by 8 bases, with 8 bases of the junction left unmatched. The CDR3 extends over 13 amino acids. Repertoires were generated with immunoSEQ multiplex PCR, while TCRdb's copy carries only in-frame clones and drops some. The sample lists roughly 100,000 clones; under 90% were seen once. The chain has TRBV6-5 and TRBJ1-2; TRBD1 matches at 8 bases. The clonotype originates from a man aged 80 or over with acute or convalescent COVID-19. Specimen: peripheral blood. The CDR3 region has the DNA TGTGCCAGCAGAAACAGGGGGGGGGAAGGCTACACCTTC. Amino acid sequence: CASRNRGGEGYTF.